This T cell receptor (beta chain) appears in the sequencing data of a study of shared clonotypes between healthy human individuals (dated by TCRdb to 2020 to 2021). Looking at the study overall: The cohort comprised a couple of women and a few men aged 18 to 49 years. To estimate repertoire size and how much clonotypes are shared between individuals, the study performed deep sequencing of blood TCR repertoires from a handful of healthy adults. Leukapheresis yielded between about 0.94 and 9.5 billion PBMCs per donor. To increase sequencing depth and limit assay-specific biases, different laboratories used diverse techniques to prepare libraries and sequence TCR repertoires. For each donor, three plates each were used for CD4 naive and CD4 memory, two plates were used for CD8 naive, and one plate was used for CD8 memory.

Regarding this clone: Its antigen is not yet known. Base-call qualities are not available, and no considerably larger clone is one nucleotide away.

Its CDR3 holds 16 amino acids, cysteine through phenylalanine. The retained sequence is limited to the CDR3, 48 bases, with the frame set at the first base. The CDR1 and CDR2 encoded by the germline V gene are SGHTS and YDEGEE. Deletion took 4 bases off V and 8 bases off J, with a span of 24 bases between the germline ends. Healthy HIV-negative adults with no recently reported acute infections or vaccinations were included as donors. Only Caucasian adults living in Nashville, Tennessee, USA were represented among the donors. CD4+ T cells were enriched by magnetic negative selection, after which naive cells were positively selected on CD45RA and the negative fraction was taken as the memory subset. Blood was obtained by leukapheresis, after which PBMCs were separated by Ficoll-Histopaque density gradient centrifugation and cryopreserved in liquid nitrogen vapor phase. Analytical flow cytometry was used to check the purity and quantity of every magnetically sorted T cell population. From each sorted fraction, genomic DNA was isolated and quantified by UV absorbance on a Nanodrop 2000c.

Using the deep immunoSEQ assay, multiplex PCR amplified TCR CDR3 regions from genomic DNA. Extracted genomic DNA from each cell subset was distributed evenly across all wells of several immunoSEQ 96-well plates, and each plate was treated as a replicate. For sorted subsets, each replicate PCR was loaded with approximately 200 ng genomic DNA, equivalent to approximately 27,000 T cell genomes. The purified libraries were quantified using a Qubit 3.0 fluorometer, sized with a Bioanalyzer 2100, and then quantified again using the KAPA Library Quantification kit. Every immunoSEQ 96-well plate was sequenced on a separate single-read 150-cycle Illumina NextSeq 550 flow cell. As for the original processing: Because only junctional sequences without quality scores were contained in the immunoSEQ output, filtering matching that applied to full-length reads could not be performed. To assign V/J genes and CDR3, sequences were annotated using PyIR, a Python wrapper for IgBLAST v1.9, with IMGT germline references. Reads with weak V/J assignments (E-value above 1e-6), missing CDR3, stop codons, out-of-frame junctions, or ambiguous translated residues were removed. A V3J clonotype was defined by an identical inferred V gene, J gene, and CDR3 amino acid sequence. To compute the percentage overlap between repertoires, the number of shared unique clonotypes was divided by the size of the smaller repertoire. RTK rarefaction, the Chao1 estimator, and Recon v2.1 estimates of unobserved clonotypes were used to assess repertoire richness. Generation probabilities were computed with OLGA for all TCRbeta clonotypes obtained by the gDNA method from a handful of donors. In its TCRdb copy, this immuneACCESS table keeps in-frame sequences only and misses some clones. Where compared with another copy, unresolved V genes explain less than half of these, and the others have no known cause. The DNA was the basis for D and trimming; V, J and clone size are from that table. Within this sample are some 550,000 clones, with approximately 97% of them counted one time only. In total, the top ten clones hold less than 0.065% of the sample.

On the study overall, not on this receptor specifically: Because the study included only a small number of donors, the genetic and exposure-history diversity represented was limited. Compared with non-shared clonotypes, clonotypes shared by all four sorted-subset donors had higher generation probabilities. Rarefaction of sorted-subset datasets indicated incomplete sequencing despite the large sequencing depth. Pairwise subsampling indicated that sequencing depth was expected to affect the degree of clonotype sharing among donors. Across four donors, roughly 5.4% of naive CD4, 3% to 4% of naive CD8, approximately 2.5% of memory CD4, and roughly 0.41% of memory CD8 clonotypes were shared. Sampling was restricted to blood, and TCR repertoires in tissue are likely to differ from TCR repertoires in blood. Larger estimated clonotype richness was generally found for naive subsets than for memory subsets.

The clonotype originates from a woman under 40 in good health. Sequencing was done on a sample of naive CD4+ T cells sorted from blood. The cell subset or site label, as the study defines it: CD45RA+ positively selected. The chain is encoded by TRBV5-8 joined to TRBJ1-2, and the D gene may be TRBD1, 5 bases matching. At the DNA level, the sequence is TGTGCCAGCAGCCTAGACGATCGAACTGGGGGTAGAGGCTACACCTTC. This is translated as CASSLDDRTGGRGYTF.